One and the same sample provided the 31 T cell receptor beta chains below, sequenced in a study of T cells of healthy individuals. TCRdb reprocessed the 5' RACE reads with MiXCR, giving one entry per CDR3 protein. The table includes more than 85,000 distinct CDR3 sequences, approximately 15% detected once. Source of these receptors: a human donor in good health.

This clonotype was counted only a few times. This rearrangement joins TRBV7-8 to TRBJ2-5; 13 bases line up with TRBD2. The junction had 0 bases not matched to a gene; V was cut back by 1 base and J by 4 bases. The germline V gene has CDR1 SGHVS and CDR2 FQNEAQ. The CDR3 is made up of 15 amino acids. This chain's CDR3 is CASSLGTSGRETQYF. In nucleotides, the CDR3 is TGTGCCAGCAGCTTAGGGACTAGCGGGAGAGAGACCCAGTACTTC.

This clonotype was seen a few times. The V gene is TRBV20-1, the J gene TRBJ2-5; D may be TRBD2 (5 bases). Germline CDR1 DFQATT, CDR2 SNEGSKA (reference sequence). The germline V and J ends were trimmed by 5 bases and 3 bases, with 16 bases remaining between them. The CDR3 has 14 amino acids. This chain's CDR3 is CSARSSGLKETQYF. The CDR3 nucleotides read TGCAGTGCTCGCAGTTCCGGACTTAAAGAGACCCAGTACTTC.

V usage is TRBV7-2 and J usage is TRBJ2-3; 13 bases are a match to TRBD2. This CDR3 has 15 amino acids. The V gene end was trimmed by 6 bases and the J gene end by 2 bases; junction bases not matched to a gene: 2. Germline values: CDR1 SGHTA, CDR2 FQGNSA. CDR3 amino acids: CASRGTSGVTDTQYF. The CDR3 DNA follows: TGTGCCAGCAGGGGGACTAGCGGGGTCACAGATACGCAGTATTTT.

In this sample, this clonotype turned up a few times. V is TRBV20-1 and J is TRBJ2-5, with D perhaps matching TRBD2 (7 bases). CDR3 length equals 14 residues. The V gene lost 0 bases and the J gene lost 5 bases, with 13 bases spanning the gap. Germline-derived CDR1 and CDR2 are DFQATT and SNEGSKA (reference sequence). This CDR3 is CSARDTGGWETQYF. The CDR3 bases are TGCAGTGCTAGAGATACGGGGGGCTGGGAGACCCAGTACTTC.

This clonotype appeared many times. The V and J genes are TRBV18 and TRBJ1-5; D ambiguous. Germline V gives CDR1 KGHSH, CDR2 LQKENI. V was cut by 2 bases and J by 7 bases, with 15 bases left in between. There are 15 residues in the CDR3. CDR3: CASSPGWAAGQPQHF. The CDR3 region has the DNA TGTGCCAGCTCACCAGGGTGGGCAGCGGGCCAGCCCCAGCATTTT.

There are a few counts of this clonotype. The rearrangement joins TRBV2 to TRBJ2-5; 8 bases are shared with TRBD2. Losses at the gene ends were 3 bases for V and 5 bases for J; bases not matched to a gene: 8. CDR3 size: 15 residues. Germline lookup yields CDR1 SNHLY and CDR2 FYNNEI. The chain's CDR3 is CASSDGVAGWETQYF. DNA for the CDR3: TGTGCCAGCAGTGATGGGGTAGCGGGATGGGAGACCCAGTACTTC. Full variable domain (remainder filled in from reference TRBV2 and TRBJ2-5): EPEVTQTPSHQVTQMGQEVILRCVPISNHLYFYWYRQILGQKVEFLVSFYNNEISEKSEIFDDQFSVERPDGSNFTLKIRSTKLEDSAMYFCASSDGVAGWETQYFGPGTRLLVL.

This clonotype was seen more than once but under ten times. The V and J genes are TRBV18 and TRBJ2-3; D possibly matches TRBD1 or TRBD2 (5 bases each). The CDR3 has 15 residues. Trimming removed 0 bases at V and 6 bases at J, with 13 bases between. Germline V CDR1 and CDR2: KGHSH, LQKENI. CDR3 nucleotides: TGTGCCAGCTCACCACCGGGGGTAGCATGGGATACGCAGTATTTT. Its protein product is CASSPPGVAWDTQYF. Drawing the rest from reference TRBV18 and TRBJ2-3, the complete variable domain is NAGVMQNPRHLVRRRGQEARLRCSPMKGHSHVYWYRQLPEEGLKFMVYLQKENIIDESGMPKERFSAEFPKEGPSILRIQQVVRGDSAAYFCASSPPGVAWDTQYFGPGTRLTVL.

There are a few counts of this clonotype. This rearrangement joins TRBV15 to TRBJ2-4; possible D gene TRBD2, 6 bases. There are 15 residues in the CDR3. Germline assignment: CDR1 LNHNV and CDR2 YYDKDF (reference sequence). V lost 1 base to trimming and J lost 3 bases, with 10 bases between them. CDR3 amino acids: CATSRGGGDKNIQYF. The CDR3 DNA reads TGTGCCACCAGCAGAGGGGGAGGAGACAAAAACATTCAGTACTTC.

The J gene is TRBJ2-7, the V gene TRBV20-1, with 9 bases fitting TRBD2. CDR1 and CDR2 (germline): DFQATT, SNEGSKA (reference sequence). This CDR3 is 16 amino acids long. With 6 bases clipped from V and 0 bases from J, the junction kept 12 bases outside the gene matches. The chain's CDR3 is CSAGPAGGKSSYEQYF. Written as DNA, the CDR3 is TGCAGTGCGGGACCAGCGGGGGGCAAAAGCTCCTACGAGCAGTACTTC.

This clonotype appeared many times. The rearrangement uses TRBV28 and TRBJ1-1; D perhaps matches TRBD1 (6 bases). The CDR3 is 18 amino acids. Trimming removed 2 bases from V and 0 bases from J, with 19 bases in between. Germline lookup yields CDR1 MDHEN and CDR2 SYDVKM. The CDR3 region is CASSLPRLGGTLNTEAFF. CDR3 sequence (DNA): TGTGCCAGCAGTTTACCAAGATTAGGGGGGACCCTGAACACTGAAGCTTTCTTT.

The chain joins TRBV3-1 to TRBJ1-6, with D maybe TRBD1 (5 bases). Trimming shortened V by 0 bases and J by 8 bases, and 14 bases separated the two germline ends. The germline V gene encodes CDR1 LGHDT and CDR2 YNNKEL (reference sequence). CDR3 length equals 16 residues. CDR3: CASSQEAVGGYSPLHF. Here the CDR3 DNA reads TGTGCCAGCAGCCAAGAGGCCGTCGGGGGATATTCACCCCTCCACTTT.

CDR3 coding DNA: TGTGCCAGCAGCTTCCAGGGACAGGGAACCGAGCAGTACTTC. Protein: CASSFQGQGTEQYF. This chain links TRBV7-2 with TRBJ2-7; TRBD1 matches 9 bases. Germline CDR1 and CDR2: SGHTA and FQGNSA. Trimming at V came to 3 bases and at J to 6 bases, leaving 6 bases not matched to a gene. This CDR3 has 14 residues. Variable domain in full (rest from reference TRBV7-2 and TRBJ2-7): GAGVSQSPSNKVTEKGKDVELRCDPISGHTALYWYRQSLGQGLEFLIYFQGNSAPDKSGLPSDRFSAERTGGSVSTLTIQRTQQEDSAVYLCASSFQGQGTEQYFGPGTRLTVT.

This rearrangement joins TRBV4-2 to TRBJ2-3; D is unresolved. CDR3 length: 14 residues. The germline V and J ends were trimmed by 4 bases and 4 bases, with 12 bases remaining between them. Per germline, CDR1 LGHNA and CDR2 YNFKEQ. CDR3 in DNA: TGTGCCAGCAGCCTTAGGGTGAAGCCAGATACGCAGTATTTT. This codes for CASSLRVKPDTQYF.

The V gene is TRBV28, the J gene TRBJ2-1; TRBD2 might be the D (5 bases). The germline V and J ends were trimmed by 6 bases and 4 bases, with 13 bases remaining between them. CDR1 MDHEN and CDR2 SYDVKM come from the germline V gene. The CDR3 is 14 amino acids. The CDR3 protein is CASRSGVMYNEQFF. The CDR3, as DNA: TGTGCCAGCAGAAGCGGAGTCATGTACAATGAGCAGTTCTTC.

This clonotype has at least ten counts. The chain carries TRBV19 and TRBJ1-1, with TRBD1 matching over 7 bases. V shed 7 bases and J 1 base; nucleotides not matched to a gene: 3. The CDR3 sequence is 13 residues long. CDR1 is LNHDA, CDR2 SQIVND, per germline (reference sequence). CDR3: CASNRDRNTEAFF. Here the CDR3 DNA reads TGTGCCAGTAACCGGGACAGGAACACTGAAGCTTTCTTT.

This clonotype has more than one count but fewer than ten. The J gene is TRBJ2-1, the V gene TRBV6-2 or TRBV6-3; D ambiguous. The CDR3 is made up of 11 amino acids. Germline V gene lookup returns CDR1 MNHEY and CDR2 SVGEGT. Trimming took 5 bases from V and 9 from J, leaving 8 bases between them. The CDR3 protein is CASSRSFEQFF. The CDR3 DNA sequence: TGTGCCAGCAGTCGGAGCTTTGAGCAGTTCTTC.

The table lists this clonotype with many counts. This chain uses TRBV20-1 with TRBJ1-1; D call uncertain. CDR1 is DFQATT, CDR2 SNEGSKA, per germline (reference sequence). The CDR3 sequence is 14 residues long. V lost 5 bases and J 1 base, leaving 14 bases between the germline ends. Here the CDR3 reads CSAHVTARNTEAFF. In DNA form, the CDR3 reads TGCAGTGCTCACGTAACAGCCAGGAACACTGAAGCTTTCTTT.

The chain is built from TRBV20-1 and TRBJ2-5, with a weak D call TRBD2 (7 bases). Deletions cut 0 bases from V and 1 base from J, with 12 bases between. The CDR3 extends over 15 amino acids. Germline values: CDR1 DFQATT, CDR2 SNEGSKA (reference sequence). CDR3 region: CSARDGGAPQETQYF. The CDR3 DNA follows: TGCAGTGCTAGAGATGGGGGGGCGCCCCAAGAGACCCAGTACTTC.

Many counts were recorded for this clonotype. This chain links TRBV7-9 with TRBJ1-3, with 8 bases fitting TRBD1. V lost 3 bases and J lost 4; bases outside the gene matches: 2. The CDR3 totals 14 residues. CDR1 and CDR2 (germline): SEHNR, FQNEAQ (reference sequence). The CDR3 DNA reads TGTGCCAGCAGCTTGGGGACAGGAGGAAACACCATATATTTT. Translation: CASSLGTGGNTIYF.

CDR3 protein: CATSRVRDTQYF. The CDR3 DNA reads as TGTGCCACCAGCAGAGTGAGGGATACGCAGTATTTT. The J gene is TRBJ2-3, the V gene TRBV15; D call uncertain. The V gene's germline CDR1 is LNHNV and CDR2 YYDKDF (reference sequence). The CDR3 consists of 12 residues. V was clipped by 1 base and J by 6 bases, with 5 bases between them. The whole variable domain, filled in from reference TRBV15 and TRBJ2-3, reads DAMVIQNPRYQVTQFGKPVTLSCSQTLNHNVMYWYQQKSSQAPKLLFHYYDKDFNNEADTPDNFQSRRPNTSFCFLDIRSPGLGDTAMYLCATSRVRDTQYFGPGTRLTVL.

J is TRBJ1-3 and V is TRBV18, with 7 bases matching TRBD1. In germline, CDR1 is KGHSH, CDR2 LQKENI. This CDR3 region has 16 residues. The trim removed 3 bases at V and 4 bases at J, leaving 9 bases unmatched. In DNA, the CDR3 is TGTGCCAGCTCACCGAACAGGGGTCGGTTCGGAAACACCATATATTTT. Translation: CASSPNRGRFGNTIYF. Full variable domain (outside the CDR3, taken from reference TRBV18 and TRBJ1-3): NAGVMQNPRHLVRRRGQEARLRCSPMKGHSHVYWYRQLPEEGLKFMVYLQKENIIDESGMPKERFSAEFPKEGPSILRIQQVVRGDSAAYFCASSPNRGRFGNTIYFGEGSWLTVV.

The rearrangement uses TRBV7-6 and TRBJ2-7, with D unresolved. Trimming removed 1 base at V and 5 bases at J, with 6 bases between. This CDR3 is built from 12 residues. Germline assignment: CDR1 SGHVS and CDR2 FNYEAQ. CDR3 in DNA: TGTGCCAGCAGCTTAGGGGAAGACGAGCAGTACTTC. It encodes CASSLGEDEQYF.

The chain is built from TRBV3-1 and TRBJ2-7; D is possibly TRBD2 (6 bases). The CDR3 loop spans 13 amino acids. V was cut by 6 bases and J by 1 base, with 10 bases left in between. Germline V CDR1 and CDR2: LGHDT, YNNKEL (reference sequence). The CDR3 DNA is TGTGCCAGCAGGCGGGGCATGTCCTACGAGCAGTACTTC. Its protein product is CASRRGMSYEQYF.

This clonotype was observed once. Because it lacks the conserved phenylalanine or tryptophan at the end, this CDR3 is likely a read error. The chain recombines TRBV20-1 with TRBJ2-1, with D uncertain. V shed 6 bases and J shed 0 bases, with 18 bases lying between them. This CDR3 spans 16 amino acids. Looked up from germline, CDR1 is DFQATT and CDR2 is SNEGSKA (reference sequence). CDR3 residues: CSAPEYYRSSYNEQFL. The CDR3 DNA reads as TGCAGTGCCCCGGAATACTACCGGAGCTCCTACAATGAGCAGTTCTTA.

The chain is built from TRBV7-9 and TRBJ1-5; D remains unclear. The length of the CDR3 is 15 residues. Trimming removed 5 bases from V and 0 bases from J, with 11 bases in between. In germline, CDR1 is SEHNR, CDR2 FQNEAQ (reference sequence). CDR3 protein: CASSLDLNSNQPQHF. DNA for the CDR3: TGTGCCAGCAGCCTAGACTTGAATAGCAATCAGCCCCAGCATTTT.

This clonotype appeared many times. This sequence joins TRBV7-8 and TRBJ1-6, with D maybe TRBD1 (6 bases). Trimming shortened V by 1 base and J by 4 bases, and 11 bases separated the two germline ends. Germline-derived CDR1 and CDR2 are SGHVS and FQNEAQ. The CDR3 contains 16 residues. CDR3 nucleotide sequence: TGTGCCAGCAGCTTAGTAGGACAGTTTTATAATTCACCCCTCCACTTT. This gives the protein CASSLVGQFYNSPLHF.

This clonotype showed up just a few times. The J gene is TRBJ2-7, the V gene TRBV28, with a weak D call TRBD2 (6 bases). This CDR3 has 15 amino acids. With 5 bases removed from V and 3 bases from J, the gap between germline ends came to 17 bases. The germline gives CDR1 MDHEN, CDR2 SYDVKM. Here the CDR3 DNA reads TGTGCCAGCAGTAAACCCCGATTGGGACTCTACGAGCAGTACTTC. It translates to CASSKPRLGLYEQYF.

The sample holds a few counts of this clonotype. This rearrangement joins TRBV21-1 to TRBJ2-7. TRBV21-1 is a documented pseudogene. The CDR3 has 13 residues. The CDR3 region is CASSKVGVREQYF. CDR3 sequence (DNA): TGTGCCAGCAGCAAAGTGGGTGTGAGGGAGCAGTACTTC.

This clonotype has just a few counts. The chain recombines TRBV7-2 with TRBJ2-2, with TRBD2 matching over 7 bases. The V and J ends lost 1 base and 6 bases, in that order; junction bases with no gene match: 5. The CDR3 has 15 residues. Germline CDR1 is SGHTA and CDR2 is FQGNSA. CDR3 nucleotides: TGTGCCAGCAGCTTAGTTGCGGGAGTGTCCGGGGAGCTGTTTTTT. Encoded protein: CASSLVAGVSGELFF.

The table lists this clonotype with many counts. The genes are TRBV29-1 and TRBJ2-3, with TRBD1 matching 9 bases. V lost 0 bases and J lost 4; bases outside the gene matches: 11. The CDR3 length is 17 residues. Looked up from germline, CDR1 is SQVTM and CDR2 is ANQGSEA. CDR3 in amino acids: CSVEDLSPGQGADTQYF. CDR3 coding DNA: TGCAGCGTTGAAGATCTTTCACCGGGACAGGGTGCAGATACGCAGTATTTT.

At least ten counts were recorded for this clonotype. J is TRBJ2-1 and V is TRBV24-1; D possibly uses TRBD1 or TRBD2 (6 bases each). V gave up 6 bases and J gave up 9 bases, with 11 bases separating them. The germline gives CDR1 KGHDR, CDR2 SFDVKD. CDR3 size: 12 residues. The CDR3 reads CATSRGAGEQFF. CDR3 in DNA: TGTGCCACCAGTAGGGGGGCGGGTGAGCAGTTCTTC.